The source of this T cell receptor beta chain is a study of T cell clusters in autoimmune cytopenias. TRB rearrangements were amplified by touch-down multiplex PCR with mixed TRB-A/B primers. With the multiplex PCR reads reprocessed, TCRdb shows one record per CDR3 protein and no DNA. In all, the sample yields roughly 4,400 distinct CDR3 sequences. Tens of thousands of genome equivalents of blood DNA were amplified for TRB. Germline values: CDR1 LNHNV, CDR2 YYDKDF (reference sequence). CDR3 length: 15 residues. This sample also belongs to another study, concerning T cell repertoires in aging, cancer and after chemotherapy. As reported in that work: Paired samples before and after chemotherapy came from chronic lymphocytic leukemia patients on fludarabine- or bendamustine-based regimens. These repertoire data do not allow conclusions about immunological memory after chemotherapy.

This TCR came from a human donor with an autoimmune cytopenia or autoimmune hepatitis (not recorded which). J is TRBJ2-5 and V is TRBV15; checking the TCRdb D call of TRBD2 is not possible without DNA. Sequencing input: peripheral blood. Here the CDR3 reads CATSREAGGHETQYF.